This TCR beta chain was found in a study of preoperative IRX-2 immunotherapy in early breast cancer. The CDR3 has 14 amino acids. Germline CDR1 reads SQVTM; CDR2 reads ANQGSEA. The V gene end was trimmed by 4 bases and the J gene end by 0 bases; junction bases not matched to a gene: 2. Treatment here: preoperative locoregional IRX-2 cytokine immunotherapy. Preoperative locoregional IRX-2 cytokine immunotherapy was tested in the phase Ib source study. Profiling relied on immunoSEQ multiplex PCR, and the TCRdb table lists in-frame clones only, not all of them. The sample has over 30,000 clones, roughly 86% seen once; the top ten hold over 1.5%.

This chain uses TRBV29-1 with TRBJ1-3, with 8 bases aligning to TRBD1. This receptor was obtained from a human donor with breast cancer. Sequencing used tumor tissue, obtained after IRX-2 immunotherapy. CDR3 sequence: CSVGTGNSGNTIYF. The CDR3 nucleotides read TGCAGCGTTGGGACAGGGAACTCTGGAAACACCATATATTTT.